Presented here are 24 T cell receptor beta chains from one specimen sequenced in a study of response to subunit inactivated influenza vaccine. TCRdb reprocessed the RT-PCR reads via MiXCR and lists one record per CDR3 protein. The table records about 780,000 distinct CDR3 sequences, approximately 17% of them present only once. Here the sequenced sample was PBMCs from blood, taken around 5 days after vaccination. These receptors were taken from a man in his forties or fifties who received an inactivated influenza vaccine.

This clonotype was counted at least ten times. The chain couples TRBV10-2 to TRBJ2-1; 15 bases agree with TRBD2. Germline V gene sequence: CDR1 WSHSY, CDR2 SAAADI. This CDR3 has 14 amino acids. The ends lost 2 bases at V and 15 bases at J; junction bases unmatched: 5. The CDR3 loop reads CASSETRTSGGAFF. The CDR3 DNA sequence: TGCGCCAGCAGTGAGACGCGGACTAGCGGGGGGGCGTTCTTC.

The chain uses TRBV5-4 and TRBJ2-5, with D possibly TRBD2 on 6 matching bases. The germline V gene has CDR1 SGHNT and CDR2 YYREEE (reference sequence). The CDR3 is 16 residues long. V lost 1 base and J lost 2, with 15 bases in between. DNA for the CDR3: TGTGCCAGCAGCTTGCTTGGGACTCCGCCACAAGAGACCCAGTACTTC. Translated: CASSLLGTPPQETQYF.

The chain joins TRBV15 to TRBJ2-1, with D perhaps TRBD1 or TRBD2 (5 bases each). The germline gives CDR1 LNHNV, CDR2 YYDKDF (reference sequence). The CDR3 is made up of 13 amino acids. The V end was cut by 1 base, the J end by 13 bases, with 14 bases between. CDR3 sequence: CATSRVAGTRQFF. Written as DNA, the CDR3 is TGTGCCACCAGCAGAGTGGCCGGGACCCGACAGTTCTTC.

The chain employs TRBV5-1 and TRBJ2-7; possible D gene TRBD1, 6 bases. The CDR3 contains 14 residues. Germline V gene data show CDR1 as SGHRS and CDR2 as YFSETQ. Trimming left V 5 bases short and J 0 bases short, with 12 bases between. This chain's CDR3 is CASRNTGNSYEQYF. The DNA of the CDR3 is TGCGCCAGCAGAAACACAGGGAACTCCTACGAGCAGTACTTC.

This clonotype showed up many times. The chain carries TRBV18 and TRBJ1-1, with no clear D. Trimming cost V 5 bases and J 4 bases, with 17 bases left between them. Per germline, CDR1 KGHSH and CDR2 LQKENI. The CDR3 covers 15 residues. CDR3 nucleotide sequence: TGTGCCAGCTCATCTCCGGGTCCTAGGGTCACTGAAGCTTTCTTT. This sequence encodes CASSSPGPRVTEAFF.

The genes are TRBV7-6 and TRBJ2-2, with TRBD1 matching 10 bases. The CDR3 covers 14 residues. Per the germline V gene, CDR1 is SGHVS and CDR2 is FNYEAQ. V was clipped by 6 bases and J by 4 bases; unmatched bases: 2. The chain's CDR3 is CASRGTGVTGELFF. The DNA for the CDR3 is TGTGCCAGCAGGGGGACAGGGGTCACCGGGGAGCTGTTTTTT.

The chain recombines TRBV9 with TRBJ2-7; TRBD2 matches at 12 bases. Looked up from germline, CDR1 is SGDLS and CDR2 is YYNGEE. The CDR3 is 15 amino acids. The V segment lost 3 bases and the J segment 6 bases; nucleotides outside the gene matches: 7. Here the CDR3 reads CASSALAGGAFEQYF. The CDR3 DNA follows: TGTGCCAGCAGCGCACTAGCGGGAGGAGCTTTCGAGCAGTACTTC.

The sample holds a few counts of this clonotype. This chain uses TRBV7-2 with TRBJ2-3; 10 bases match TRBD2. With V trimmed by 0 bases and J by 4 bases, 7 bases remained unmatched. Germline V gene data show CDR1 as SGHTA and CDR2 as FQGNSA. This CDR3 is 17 amino acids long. CDR3 amino acids: CASSLARGLAGADTQYF. CDR3 sequence (DNA): TGTGCCAGCAGCTTAGCGAGAGGTCTAGCGGGAGCAGATACGCAGTATTTT.

This clonotype was counted a single time. The chain carries TRBV7-9 and TRBJ2-1; perhaps TRBD1 as D (6 bases). Per germline, CDR1 SEHNR and CDR2 FQNEAQ (reference sequence). The length of the CDR3 is 15 residues. V was pared by 4 bases and J by 5 bases, with 15 bases between. CDR3 in amino acids: CASSWTGTPDNEQFF. Here the CDR3 DNA reads TGTGCCAGCAGCTGGACCGGGACACCAGACAATGAGCAGTTCTTC.

The chain has TRBV28 and TRBJ2-7; 7 bases agree with TRBD1. CDR1 and CDR2 (germline): MDHEN, SYDVKM. The CDR3 sequence is 14 residues long. Trimming removed 3 bases from V and 3 bases from J; junction bases left unmatched: 5. The CDR3 loop reads CASSFSDRDYEQYF. CDR3 in DNA: TGTGCCAGCAGTTTTAGCGACAGGGACTACGAGCAGTACTTC.

The chain recombines TRBV5-1 with TRBJ2-2, with 7 positions matching TRBD1. The CDR3 loop spans 15 amino acids. CDR1 and CDR2 from the germline V gene are SGHRS and YFSETQ. V dropped 7 bases and J dropped 6; count of bases not matched to a gene: 12. The CDR3 spells CASGWDSRSSGELFF. CDR3 DNA sequence: TGCGCCAGCGGATGGGACAGCAGGTCATCCGGGGAGCTGTTTTTT.

The rearrangement joins TRBV20-1 to TRBJ1-5; D call uncertain. Trimming took off 1 base at V and 4 bases at J, with 5 bases between the two ends. Germline loops: CDR1 DFQATT, CDR2 SNEGSKA (reference sequence). The CDR3 length is 12 residues. CDR3: CSARGMNQPQHF. CDR3 nucleotides: TGCAGTGCTAGAGGTATGAATCAGCCCCAGCATTTT.

This clonotype came up many times. The chain is built from TRBV27 and TRBJ2-7; 8 bases map to TRBD1. Unmatched junction bases numbered 11, after V lost 5 bases and J lost 2 bases. The CDR3 extends over 16 amino acids. Germline V gives CDR1 MNHEY, CDR2 SMNVEV (reference sequence). CDR3 sequence: CASSHPGQAPPYEQYF. DNA of the CDR3: TGTGCCAGCAGTCACCCGGGACAGGCCCCTCCCTACGAGCAGTACTTC.

This clonotype was recorded at least ten times. J is TRBJ1-1 and V is TRBV20-1; a possible D gene is TRBD1 (5 bases). Germline loops: CDR1 DFQATT, CDR2 SNEGSKA (reference sequence). Deletions cut 5 bases from V and 6 bases from J, with 13 bases between. The CDR3 extends over 12 amino acids. The DNA of the CDR3 is TGCAGTGCTGTCGCGGGGCCCGCTGAAGCTTTCTTT. It yields the protein CSAVAGPAEAFF.

This clonotype was observed many times. The gene calls are TRBV28 and TRBJ2-5; D tentatively fits TRBD1 or TRBD2 (6 bases each). CDR1 and CDR2 (germline): MDHEN, SYDVKM. V shed 4 bases and J shed 4 bases, with 10 bases lying between them. There are 13 residues in the CDR3. CDR3 loop: CASSWTGAETQYF. The CDR3 DNA reads TGTGCCAGCAGTTGGACGGGGGCAGAGACCCAGTACTTC.

This clonotype was observed many times. The rearrangement links TRBV20-1 to TRBJ2-7; TRBD1 matches at 8 bases. The CDR3 consists of 15 residues. V trimming: 0 bases; J trimming: 2 bases; junction bases outside the gene matches: 6. CDR1 DFQATT and CDR2 SNEGSKA come from the germline V gene (reference sequence). The CDR3 DNA follows: TGCAGTGCTAGAGATAGGACAGGGCGGACCTACGAGCAGTACTTC. Translating gives CSARDRTGRTYEQYF.

This clonotype was seen only a few times. The gene calls are TRBV12-3 or TRBV12-4 and TRBJ2-6; D not certain. This CDR3 has 12 amino acids. V lost 6 bases and J 5 bases, leaving 5 bases between the germline ends. The CDR3 loop is CASRTRANVLTF. The CDR3 DNA is TGTGCCAGCAGGACGAGGGCCAACGTCCTGACTTTC.

This clonotype was counted a few times. In nucleotides, the CDR3 is TGCAGCGTTGAAGAAGGGACAGCCCAGGACACCTTC. It codes for CSVEEGTAQDTF. V gene TRBV29-1 combines with J gene TRBJ1-2, with 7 nucleotides matching TRBD1. Germline V gives CDR1 SQVTM, CDR2 ANQGSEA. V trimming: 0 bases; J trimming: 12 bases; junction bases outside the gene matches: 7. This CDR3 region has 12 residues.

This clonotype was seen more than once but under ten times. The chain employs TRBV11-1 and TRBJ1-4, with a weak D call TRBD1 (5 bases). This CDR3 spans 18 amino acids. Germline CDR1 SGHAT, CDR2 FQDESV (reference sequence). Trimming removed 5 bases at V and 0 bases at J, with 19 bases between. The CDR3 DNA reads as TGTGCCAGCAGCACACTCCCCATGGGGACTGCAACTAATGAAAAACTGTTTTTT. It is translated as CASSTLPMGTATNEKLFF.

Only a few counts were recorded for this clonotype. The chain links TRBV5-6 to TRBJ2-3; D not certain. CDR3 size: 14 residues. The germline gives CDR1 SGHDT, CDR2 YYEEEE. Deletions cut 7 bases from V and 6 bases from J, with 18 bases between. The CDR3, as DNA: TGTGCCAGCCACCCGGAAGGTTTGGTGGATACGCAGTATTTT. Translation: CASHPEGLVDTQYF.

The chain joins TRBV7-9 to TRBJ2-1, with D possibly TRBD1 on 5 matching bases. This CDR3 comprises 16 residues. Germline CDR1 SEHNR, CDR2 FQNEAQ (reference sequence). V gave up 2 bases and J gave up 2 bases, with 13 bases separating them. As DNA, the CDR3 is TGTGCCAGCAGCTTATACGGCAGGGTAGCCTACAATGAGCAGTTCTTC. Translation: CASSLYGRVAYNEQFF.

The chain combines TRBV29-1 with TRBJ2-4; 13 bases align to TRBD2. Trimming took 7 bases from V and 9 from J; bases not matched to a gene: 21. Germline loops: CDR1 SQVTM, CDR2 ANQGSEA. The CDR3 runs 18 residues. The CDR3 here is CSAEPMGLAGPTGSIQYF. The CDR3 nucleotides are TGCAGCGCCGAACCCATGGGACTAGCGGGACCTACGGGGAGCATTCAGTACTTC.

This clonotype was seen a few times. V gene TRBV10-1 combines with J gene TRBJ1-1; D is possibly TRBD1 (6 bases). The CDR3 contains 16 residues. Per the germline V gene, CDR1 is WNHNN and CDR2 is SYGVQD (reference sequence). V shed 2 bases and J shed 0 bases, with 13 bases lying between them. The CDR3 DNA is TGCGCCAGCAGTGAGGACAGGACGTCGGTGAACACTGAAGCTTTCTTT. Its translation: CASSEDRTSVNTEAFF.

This clonotype was counted at least ten times. The gene calls are TRBV5-5 and TRBJ2-3; possibly TRBD1 for D (6 bases). Germline V gene lookup returns CDR1 SGHKS and CDR2 YYEKEE (reference sequence). V lost 0 bases and J lost 0, with 8 bases in between. This CDR3 contains 15 residues. CDR3 protein: CASSLGQASTDTQYF. The CDR3 DNA follows: TGTGCCAGCAGCTTGGGACAGGCTAGCACAGATACGCAGTATTTT.